This T cell receptor (beta chain) was captured by sequencing in a study of T cells after yellow fever vaccination. Study-level points and caveats: The study found a weaker secondary response that peaked faster, day 5 versus 15. Abundant clonotypes from the bulk population could have been carried over as contaminants into FACS-sorted repertoires. Detected again after the booster were most primary-vaccination clones, at 95% to 96% CD4 and roughly 88% CD8.

CDR3 length equals 17 residues. The germline V gene has CDR1 ENHRY and CDR2 SYGVKD. Trimming at V came to 1 base and at J to 3 bases, leaving 6 bases not matched to a gene. In this sample, this clonotype turned up many times. Its antigen is still unknown. The authors made TCR cDNA by 5'RACE template switching, adding a universal primer site and UMIs. TCRdb ran MiXCR on the 5' RACE reads and lists one entry per CDR3 protein. The repertoire holds 610,000 or so distinct CDR3 sequences, with over 9% as singletons. This TCR was sampled from a man between 25 and 39 years old who received the YFV17D yellow fever vaccine. The material sequenced was PBMCs, taken on the day of the yellow fever booster vaccination. J is TRBJ2-1 and V is TRBV10-3, with 10 bases that match TRBD2. CDR3 coding DNA: TGTGCCATCAGTGAGTTGTCAATAGCGGGAGGCTACAATGAGCAGTTCTTC. Translation gives CAISELSIAGGYNEQFF.